What follows are 15 T cell receptor beta chains derived from one specimen sequenced in a study of blood T cell repertoires in COVID-19. The method was immunoSEQ multiplex PCR; TCRdb's version includes in-frame clones alone and lacks a portion of them. The data hold 130,000 or so clones, with 77% observed a single time. Sequenced input: peripheral blood. These TCRs come from a human donor in a cohort sampled during active COVID-19.

This chain connects TRBV7-2 to TRBJ2-5, with 8 positions matching TRBD2. Per germline, CDR1 SGHTA and CDR2 FQGNSA. The V gene end was trimmed by 2 bases and the J gene end by 3 bases; junction bases not matched to a gene: 2. The CDR3 consists of 14 residues. CDR3 loop: CASSLHGGEETQYF. In DNA form, the CDR3 reads TGTGCCAGCAGCTTACACGGGGGGGAAGAGACCCAGTACTTC. The full variable domain, rest sourced from reference TRBV7-2 and TRBJ2-5, is GAGVSQSPSNKVTEKGKDVELRCDPISGHTALYWYRQSLGQGLEFLIYFQGNSAPDKSGLPSDRFSAERTGGSVSTLTIQRTQQEDSAVYLCASSLHGGEETQYFGPGTRLLVL.

The chain recombines TRBV3-1 (or the pseudogene TRBV3-2) with TRBJ2-7; TRBD1 agrees at 8 bases. The CDR3 totals 14 residues. The J segment lost 6 bases and the V segment lost 0 bases, leaving 4 bases of the junction unmatched. CDR1 LGHDT and CDR2 YNNKEL come from the germline V gene (reference sequence). CDR3 in amino acids: CASSQDQGASEQYF. The CDR3 DNA reads TGTGCCAGCAGCCAAGACCAGGGGGCCTCCGAGCAGTACTTC.

The V call is TRBV11-2, the J call TRBJ2-7, with 9 bases aligning to TRBD1. With V trimmed by 6 bases and J by 5 bases, 8 bases remained unmatched. The CDR3 length is 14 residues. CDR1 is SGHAT and CDR2 is FQNNGV in the germline V gene. CDR3 bases: TGTGCCAGCAGGCCGGCCGGGACAGGGAACGAGCAGTACTTC. This codes for CASRPAGTGNEQYF.

The CDR3, as DNA: TGTGCCAGCAGATACATTGGTGCAGCTAATGAAAAACTGTTTTTT. Amino acids: CASRYIGAANEKLFF. This chain connects TRBV6-5 to TRBJ1-4; D is ambiguous. CDR3 size: 15 residues. V lost 6 bases and J 3 bases, leaving 14 bases between the germline ends. Germline-derived CDR1 and CDR2 are MNHEY and SVGAGI.

This clone was seen more than once but under ten times. One end of the junction varies from germline; a read error may be responsible. This chain links TRBV6-6 with TRBJ2-7, with 8 bases fitting TRBD1. Germline V gene lookup returns CDR1 MNHNY and CDR2 SVGAGI (reference sequence). The CDR3 has 11 amino acids. The CDR3 nucleotides read TGTGCCAGCAGCAATGACAGGGGAGGCTTCTTC. Its translation is CASSNDRGGFF.

The gene calls are TRBV5-6 and TRBJ1-5; TRBD1 matches 8 bases. The ends lost 1 base at V and 5 bases at J; junction bases unmatched: 8. This CDR3 region has 16 residues. Germline CDR1 SGHDT, CDR2 YYEEEE. CDR3: CASSLTGGKIDQPQHF. CDR3 DNA sequence: TGTGCCAGCAGCTTGACAGGGGGAAAAATTGATCAGCCCCAGCATTTT.

The rearrangement joins TRBV3-1 (or the pseudogene TRBV3-2) to TRBJ1-5; D is uncertain. Trimming removed 4 bases from V and 5 bases from J, with 21 bases in between. The CDR3 length is 17 residues. The germline gives CDR1 LGHDT, CDR2 YNNKEL (reference sequence). CDR3 sequence: CASSPAFRGLDDQPQHF. CDR3 nucleotide sequence: TGTGCCAGCAGCCCGGCTTTCCGAGGGCTCGACGATCAGCCCCAGCATTTT.

V is TRBV6-6 and J is TRBJ1-1; D remains ambiguous. This CDR3 has 13 amino acids. Germline CDR1 is MNHNY and CDR2 is SVGAGI (reference sequence). Trimming left V 5 bases short and J 0 bases short, with 7 bases between. This chain's CDR3 is CASSRRVNTEAFF. DNA for the CDR3: TGTGCCAGCAGTCGGAGGGTGAACACTGAAGCTTTCTTT.

This clone was detected ten times or more. V is TRBV5-1 and J is TRBJ2-7; 8 nucleotides align to TRBD2. From germline, CDR1 is SGHRS and CDR2 YFSETQ. The CDR3 extends over 16 amino acids. Trimming at V came to 0 bases and at J to 4 bases, leaving 9 bases not matched to a gene. The CDR3 nucleotides are TGCGCCAGCAGCTTGGAAGGGGTAGCGGGGTCTTACGAGCAGTACTTC. It yields the protein CASSLEGVAGSYEQYF.

The rearrangement links TRBV28 to TRBJ2-7, with TRBD1 identical over 9 bases. CDR3 length equals 14 residues. Germline CDR1 MDHEN, CDR2 SYDVKM. Trimming removed 8 bases from V and 3 bases from J; junction bases left unmatched: 8. CDR3 residues: CASLTGTGYYEQYF. The CDR3 region has the DNA TGTGCCAGCCTGACCGGGACAGGGTACTACGAGCAGTACTTC.

This clone has only a few counts. The CDR3 DNA reads TGTGCCAGCAGCCCGGACAGGATAAATGAAAAACTGTTTTTT. It encodes CASSPDRINEKLFF. The genes are TRBV3-1 (or the pseudogene TRBV3-2) and TRBJ1-4; 7 bases align to TRBD1. Germline V gene sequence: CDR1 LGHDT, CDR2 YNNKEL (reference sequence). With 4 bases clipped from V and 5 bases from J, the junction kept 4 bases outside the gene matches. The CDR3 is 14 amino acids.

J is TRBJ1-1 and V is TRBV12-3 or TRBV12-4; no definite D call. V gave up 5 bases and J gave up 1 base, with 5 bases separating them. The CDR3 is 12 residues long. Here the CDR3 reads CASSIKNTEAFF. The CDR3 coding sequence is TGTGCCAGCAGTATCAAGAACACTGAAGCTTTCTTT.

The rearrangement uses TRBV15 and TRBJ1-1; D unresolved. The V end was cut by 0 bases, the J end by 1 base, with 9 bases between. In germline, CDR1 is LNHNV, CDR2 YYDKDF (reference sequence). This CDR3 has 15 amino acids. CDR3: CATSRDRASNTEAFF. DNA for the CDR3: TGTGCCACCAGCAGAGATCGAGCCTCGAACACTGAAGCTTTCTTT.

This chain links TRBV2 with TRBJ1-5; D remains unclear. The CDR3 length is 15 residues. Per germline, CDR1 SNHLY and CDR2 FYNNEI. Trimming cost V 4 bases and J 0 bases, with 10 bases left between them. In DNA, the CDR3 is TGTGCCAGCAGTGTACAGCGGTTTAGCAATCAGCCCCAGCATTTT. Protein product: CASSVQRFSNQPQHF.

The chain links TRBV5-4 to TRBJ2-7; 8 bases are shared with TRBD2. Per germline, CDR1 SGHNT and CDR2 YYREEE (reference sequence). There are 15 residues in the CDR3. The V segment lost 4 bases and the J segment 4 bases; nucleotides outside the gene matches: 10. CDR3 sequence (DNA): TGTGCCAGCAGCCCGGCCGGGACTAGATTTTACGAGCAGTACTTC. Translation: CASSPAGTRFYEQYF.